One and the same sample provided the 21 T cell receptor beta chains below, sequenced in a study of blood T cells in healthy people across ages. A second PCR, run for about 7 to 12 cycles, used a sample-barcoded 5' primer plus a J-beta primer mix. TCRdb reprocessed the 5' RACE reads via MiXCR and lists one record per CDR3 protein. The table records about 1.1 million distinct CDR3 sequences, less than 45% of them present only once. Source material: blood. The receptor source for this set is a man aged 18 to 29 in good health.

The V gene is TRBV27, the J gene TRBJ1-4; D ambiguous. Trimming took off 7 bases at V and 8 bases at J, with 14 bases between the two ends. The CDR3 totals 13 residues. Germline-derived CDR1 and CDR2 are MNHEY and SMNVEV (reference sequence). CDR3 DNA: TGTGCCAGCACCTCGTCGGGATGGGAAAAACTGTTTTTT. This translates into CASTSSGWEKLFF.

This clonotype was seen more than once but under ten times. V is TRBV9 and J is TRBJ1-2; D might be TRBD1 (6 bases). Germline assignment: CDR1 SGDLS and CDR2 YYNGEE. The V gene lost 0 bases and the J gene lost 4 bases, with 13 bases spanning the gap. CDR3 length equals 15 residues. CDR3 residues: CASSVANGQLYGYTF. Here the CDR3 DNA reads TGTGCCAGCAGCGTAGCGAACGGACAGCTCTATGGCTACACCTTC. The full variable domain, with the rest looked up from reference TRBV9 and TRBJ1-2, is DSGVTQTPKHLITATGQRVTLRCSPRSGDLSVYWYQQSLDQGLQFLIQYYNGEERAKGNILERFSAQQFPDLHSELNLSSLELGDSALYFCASSVANGQLYGYTFGSGTRLTVV.

This clonotype appeared many times. The CDR3 bases are TGTGCCAGCAGCTTAGGACGGGATAGGTACTTC. As protein: CASSLGRDRYF. The genes are TRBV7-9 and TRBJ2-4; a possible D gene is TRBD2 (5 bases). V was shortened by 1 base and J by 15 bases, with 10 bases between the two germline ends. CDR3 size: 11 residues. Germline CDR1 SEHNR, CDR2 FQNEAQ (reference sequence).

V usage is TRBV6-6 and J usage is TRBJ2-2; weak D call: TRBD2 (6 bases). V dropped 5 bases and J dropped 5 bases, with 9 bases sitting between them. The CDR3 is 13 residues long. From germline, CDR1 is MNHNY and CDR2 SVGAGI (reference sequence). The CDR3 DNA reads as TGTGCCAGCAGTGACGGAGGGACCGGGGAGCTGTTTTTT. Protein product: CASSDGGTGELFF.

This clonotype was seen more than once but under ten times. This chain joins TRBV19 and TRBJ1-5; D gene uncertain. V was shortened by 5 bases and J by 7 bases, with 15 bases between the two germline ends. The CDR3 length is 14 residues. CDR1 and CDR2 (germline): LNHDA, SQIVND (reference sequence). In DNA, the CDR3 is TGTGCCAGTAGTTTACGGGGAACGGGACAGCCCCAGCATTTT. Amino acids: CASSLRGTGQPQHF.

V usage is TRBV20-1 and J usage is TRBJ2-5, with 9 bases matching TRBD1. Germline trimming cut 4 bases from V and 5 bases from J; bases unmatched to any gene: 11. CDR1 and CDR2 from the germline V gene are DFQATT and SNEGSKA (reference sequence). This CDR3 has 15 residues. CDR3 DNA sequence: TGCAGTGCTAAAGGAGGACAGGGGTACGGGGAGACCCAGTACTTC. Protein: CSAKGGQGYGETQYF.

This clonotype was counted a few times. The chain employs TRBV30 and TRBJ2-3; D perhaps matches TRBD2 (5 bases). The V gene's germline CDR1 is GTSNPN and CDR2 SVGIG (reference sequence). The CDR3 runs to 14 residues. The V and J ends lost 0 bases and 1 base respectively, with 8 bases between them. The CDR3 DNA is TGTGCCTGGAGTGTCGACTATGGCACAGATACGCAGTATTTT. Translating it yields CAWSVDYGTDTQYF.

This chain uses TRBV7-9 with TRBJ1-1; maybe TRBD1 (5 bases). The germline V gene has CDR1 SEHNR and CDR2 FQNEAQ (reference sequence). Trimming took off 5 bases at V and 10 bases at J, with 20 bases between the two ends. The CDR3 runs 14 residues. CDR3: CASSLPPGGTGAFF. CDR3 DNA sequence: TGTGCCAGCAGCCTACCTCCGGGAGGGACGGGAGCTTTCTTT.

The chain has TRBV12-3 or TRBV12-4 and TRBJ1-1; D is possibly TRBD1 (5 bases). V gave up 5 bases and J gave up 5 bases, with 9 bases separating them. The CDR3 length is 12 residues. The CDR3 protein is CASSIRETEAFF. The CDR3 nucleotides are TGTGCCAGCAGTATCAGGGAGACTGAAGCTTTCTTT.

The chain is built from TRBV9 and TRBJ1-6; D is possibly TRBD1 (5 bases). V was shortened by 3 bases and J by 8 bases, with 9 bases between the two germline ends. This CDR3 region has 13 residues. Germline V gene lookup returns CDR1 SGDLS and CDR2 YYNGEE. The CDR3 protein is CASSDGAYSPLHF. DNA for the CDR3: TGTGCCAGCAGCGACGGGGCCTATTCACCCCTCCACTTT.

This clonotype was counted only a few times. CDR3 sequence reads: CASSLDDRDGPEAFF. CDR3 coding DNA: TGTGCCAGCAGCCTCGACGACAGGGACGGCCCTGAAGCTTTCTTT. The rearrangement joins TRBV6-6 to TRBJ1-1, with 7 bases fitting TRBD1. Germline trimming cut 6 bases from V and 6 bases from J; bases unmatched to any gene: 13. This CDR3 spans 15 amino acids. In germline, CDR1 is MNHNY, CDR2 SVGAGI (reference sequence).

The chain combines TRBV4-3 with TRBJ2-3; D is ambiguous. The CDR3 sequence is 16 residues long. Germline CDR1 LGHNA, CDR2 YSLEER. Trimming pared 1 base from V and 2 bases from J, leaving 13 bases between. CDR3 DNA: TGCGCCAGCAGCCAAGTTCGTCCCCCACCCACAGATACGCAGTATTTT. Its translation: CASSQVRPPPTDTQYF.

The sample holds many counts of this clonotype. This chain links TRBV7-2 with TRBJ1-6; D unresolved. This CDR3 spans 12 amino acids. Germline CDR1 and CDR2: SGHTA and FQGNSA. V was clipped by 2 bases and J by 9 bases, with 5 bases between them. Here the CDR3 reads CASSLSVSPLHF. The CDR3 region has the DNA TGTGCCAGCAGCTTATCGGTTTCACCCCTCCACTTT.

V is TRBV29-1 and J is TRBJ1-1; TRBD1 aligns across 7 bases. J lost 1 base, V lost 7 bases, and 6 bases had no gene match. Germline assignment: CDR1 SQVTM and CDR2 ANQGSEA. This CDR3 is 13 amino acids long. In nucleotides, the CDR3 is TGCAGCGCTACGAGGGGGCGGAACACTGAAGCTTTCTTT. Its translation is CSATRGRNTEAFF.

The gene calls are TRBV12-3 or TRBV12-4 and TRBJ2-1; D unresolved. The CDR3 has 16 residues. V was shortened by 5 bases and J by 0 bases, with 14 bases between the two germline ends. CDR3 region: CASSRFLQNSYNEQFF. CDR3 coding DNA: TGTGCCAGCAGTAGGTTCTTACAGAACTCCTACAATGAGCAGTTCTTC.

The chain is built from TRBV9 and TRBJ2-5; possibly TRBD2 for D (6 bases). The J call is in doubt because the DNA end fits TRBJ2-7 better. The CDR3 length is 14 residues. Germline CDR1 and CDR2: SGDLS and YYNGEE. The CDR3 loop reads CASSVQAGPYEQYF. DNA of the CDR3: TGTGCCAGCAGCGTACAGGCGGGACCCTACGAGCAGTACTTC.

In its sample, this clonotype was seen many times. The chain combines TRBV25-1 with TRBJ2-5; 9 bases agree with TRBD1. V lost 3 bases, J lost 6 bases, and 17 bases stayed unmatched. This CDR3 contains 18 residues. Per germline, CDR1 MGHDK and CDR2 SYGVNS. The CDR3 here is CASSETPTNGQGSKTQYF. For the CDR3, the DNA is TGTGCCAGCAGTGAGACCCCCACCAACGGACAGGGGTCGAAGACCCAGTACTTC.

This clonotype was seen only a few times. The V and J genes are TRBV5-1 and TRBJ1-1; D is perhaps TRBD1 (5 bases). Germline V CDR1 and CDR2: SGHRS, YFSETQ. V was trimmed by 4 bases and J by 9 bases, leaving 10 bases between them. This CDR3 has 11 residues. The CDR3 is CASSQQGQAFF. The CDR3, as DNA: TGCGCCAGCAGCCAGCAGGGCCAAGCTTTCTTT.

The J gene is TRBJ1-2, the V gene TRBV12-3 or TRBV12-4; no definite D call. Trimming stripped 6 bases from V and 1 base from J, with 15 bases between. This CDR3 is 15 amino acids long. In nucleotides, the CDR3 is TGTGCCAGCAGGACCTCGGAAAGCGGTAACTATGGCTACACCTTC. Translating it yields CASRTSESGNYGYTF.

The chain carries TRBV3-1 and TRBJ2-2; D might be TRBD2 (5 bases). Per the germline V gene, CDR1 is LGHDT and CDR2 is YNNKEL (reference sequence). CDR3 size: 16 residues. The V end lost 5 bases, the J end lost 5 bases, and 18 bases lay between the germline ends. CDR3 sequence (DNA): TGTGCCAGCAGCTCTCGGACTGGGCGTGGGACCGGGGAGCTGTTTTTT. It is translated as CASSSRTGRGTGELFF.

This chain uses TRBV12-3 or TRBV12-4 with TRBJ2-3; 9 nucleotides line up with TRBD2. V lost 7 bases to trimming and J lost 4 bases; unmatched junction nucleotides: 9. The CDR3 sequence is 15 residues long. The CDR3, as DNA: TGTGCCAGCAACCTATGGGCGGGGGGGCCAGATACGCAGTATTTT. This encodes CASNLWAGGPDTQYF.